This TCR beta chain comes out of a study of T cell repertoires in cytomegalovirus infection. Comment on this clonotype: Its antigen remains unidentified. A much larger clone differs by one base, so this may be a read error.

Study conclusions and caveats: Within the response measured ex vivo, HLA-C-restricted CMV-specific TCR beta clonotypes were dominant. Identification of carriers of CMV plus the relevant HLA was performed using cumulative public TCR beta family frequency.

TCRdb reanalysed the reads using MiXCR and keeps one entry per CDR3 protein. The data contain around 770,000 distinct CDR3 sequences, approximately 32% of them singletons. CDR3 length: 15 amino acids. Germline V gene lookup returns CDR1 SGHVS and CDR2 FNYEAQ. The J gene is TRBJ2-5, the V gene TRBV7-6; possibly TRBD1 for D (6 bases). This receptor was identified in a human donor in good health (CMV status not recorded). Some clones in this sample may be carry-over from other donors' samples. This sample comprised cultured CD8+ T cells from PBMCs, obtained from culture after CMV antigen stimulation. Here the CDR3 reads CACSLLDSRKETQYF. The CDR3 DNA reads as TGTGCCTGCAGCTTATTGGACAGCCGAAAAGAGACCCAGTACTTC.